This record concerns one T cell receptor (beta chain) sequence. Its specificity is unknown. This CDR3 comprises 14 residues. The germline V and J ends were trimmed by 2 bases and 4 bases, with 10 bases remaining between them. CDR1 and CDR2 from the germline V gene are LNHDA and SQIVND (reference sequence). This entry is derived from a study of T cells after yellow fever vaccination. Findings of the study overall: Few clonotypes appeared in both CD4 and CD8 compartments. The booster response re-showed most primary clones: about 96% CD4, around 90% CD8.

One entry per CDR3 protein results from TCRdb running MiXCR on the 5' RACE reads. The repertoire holds hundreds of thousands of distinct CDR3 sequences, with around 13% as singletons. The V gene is TRBV19, the J gene TRBJ2-3; D is unresolved. The material was CD4+ T cells sorted from PBMCs, obtained 15 days after the yellow fever booster vaccination. This clonotype originated in a man aged 18 to 30 who received the YFV17D yellow fever vaccine. The CDR3 here is CASSIPGRADTQYF. The DNA of the CDR3 is TGTGCCAGTAGTATACCGGGTCGGGCAGATACGCAGTATTTT.